This TCR beta chain was identified during a study of blood T cell repertoires in COVID-19. Study overall: Both acute and convalescent COVID-19 samples were obtained from the United States, Italy and Spain. Nucleic acid was either cDNA or gDNA, and it came from T cells, B-cell-depleted T cells, or PBMCs.

CDR3 length: 14 amino acids. From germline, CDR1 is LNHDA and CDR2 SQIVND (reference sequence). Trimming cost V 3 bases and J 3 bases, with 11 bases left between them. Measured with immunoSEQ multiplex PCR; TCRdb has only the in-frame clones, and not every one. The data contain approximately 140,000 clones, 70% to 85% of them singletons. Specimen: peripheral blood. The source of this sequence is a man aged 55 to 70 with acute or convalescent COVID-19. The J gene is TRBJ1-1, the V gene TRBV19, with D tentatively TRBD1 (6 bases). As DNA, the CDR3 is TGTGCCAGTAGTATCTCAGGGGTGGACACTGAAGCTTTCTTT. It yields the protein CASSISGVDTEAFF.